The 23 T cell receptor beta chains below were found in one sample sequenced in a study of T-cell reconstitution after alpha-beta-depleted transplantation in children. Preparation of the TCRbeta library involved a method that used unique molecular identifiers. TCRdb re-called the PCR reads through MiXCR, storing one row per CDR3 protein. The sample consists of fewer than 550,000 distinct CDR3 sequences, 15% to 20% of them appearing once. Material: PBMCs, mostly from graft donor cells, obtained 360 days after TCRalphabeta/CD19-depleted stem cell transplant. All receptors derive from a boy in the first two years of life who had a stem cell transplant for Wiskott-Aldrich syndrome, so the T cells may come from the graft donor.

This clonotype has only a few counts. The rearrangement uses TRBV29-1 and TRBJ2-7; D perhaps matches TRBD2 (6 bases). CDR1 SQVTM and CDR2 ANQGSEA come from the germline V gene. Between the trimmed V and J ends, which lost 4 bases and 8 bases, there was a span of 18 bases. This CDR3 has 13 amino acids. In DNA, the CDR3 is TGCAGCGTTGGGGGCACTTTAGCGGTAAAGCAGTACTTC. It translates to CSVGGTLAVKQYF.

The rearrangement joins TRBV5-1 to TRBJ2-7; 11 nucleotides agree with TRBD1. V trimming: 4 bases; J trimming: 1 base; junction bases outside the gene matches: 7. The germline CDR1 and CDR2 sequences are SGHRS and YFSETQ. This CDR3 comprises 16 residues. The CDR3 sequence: CASSRVGTGGSYEQYF. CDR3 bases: TGCGCCAGCAGCAGGGTCGGGACAGGGGGTTCCTACGAGCAGTACTTC.

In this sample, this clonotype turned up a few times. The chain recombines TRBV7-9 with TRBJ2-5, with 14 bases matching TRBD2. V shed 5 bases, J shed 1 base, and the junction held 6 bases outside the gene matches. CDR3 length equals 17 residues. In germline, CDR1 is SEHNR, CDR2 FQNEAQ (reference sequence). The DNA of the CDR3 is TGTGCCAGCAGCACCGGGACTAGCGGGGGCCTCCAAGAGACCCAGTACTTC. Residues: CASSTGTSGGLQETQYF.

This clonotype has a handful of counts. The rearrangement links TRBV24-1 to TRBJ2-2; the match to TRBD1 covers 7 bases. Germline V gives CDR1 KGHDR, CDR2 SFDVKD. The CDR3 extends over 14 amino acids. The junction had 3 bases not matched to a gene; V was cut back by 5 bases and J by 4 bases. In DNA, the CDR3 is TGTGCCACCAGTGGGACAGGAGGCACCGGGGAGCTGTTTTTT. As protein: CATSGTGGTGELFF.

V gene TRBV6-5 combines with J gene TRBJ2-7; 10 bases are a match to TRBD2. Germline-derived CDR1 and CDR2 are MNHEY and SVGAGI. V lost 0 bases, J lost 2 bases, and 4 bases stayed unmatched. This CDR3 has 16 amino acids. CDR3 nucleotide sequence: TGTGCCAGCAGTTACTCGGCTAGCGGGAGTACCTACGAGCAGTACTTC. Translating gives CASSYSASGSTYEQYF.

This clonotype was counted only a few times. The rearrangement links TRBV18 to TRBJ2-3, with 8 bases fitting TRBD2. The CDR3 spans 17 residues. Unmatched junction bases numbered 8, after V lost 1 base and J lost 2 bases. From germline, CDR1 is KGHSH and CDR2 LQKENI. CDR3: CASSPLSGRSTTDTQYF. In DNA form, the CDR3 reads TGTGCCAGCTCACCACTGAGCGGGAGAAGTACCACAGATACGCAGTATTTT.

The CDR3 loop is CATSGRGTGELFF. Written as DNA, the CDR3 is TGTGCCACCAGCGGGAGAGGGACCGGGGAGCTGTTTTTT. The chain couples TRBV24-1 to TRBJ2-2, with D possibly being TRBD2 (6 bases). CDR1 is KGHDR, CDR2 SFDVKD, per germline. The CDR3 covers 13 residues. V lost 7 bases, J lost 5 bases, and 10 bases lay in between.

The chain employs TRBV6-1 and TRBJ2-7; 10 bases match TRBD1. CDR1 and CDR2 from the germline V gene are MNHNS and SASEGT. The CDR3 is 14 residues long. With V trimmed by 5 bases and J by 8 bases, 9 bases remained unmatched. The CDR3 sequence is CASSPSGTGVKQYF. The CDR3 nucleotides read TGTGCCAGCAGTCCATCCGGGACAGGGGTTAAGCAGTACTTC.

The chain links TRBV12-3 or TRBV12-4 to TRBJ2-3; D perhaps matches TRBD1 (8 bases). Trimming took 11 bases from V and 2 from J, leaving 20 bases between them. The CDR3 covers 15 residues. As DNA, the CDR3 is TGTGCCGGTCGGACAGGGAGGGATCTCACAGATACGCAGTATTTT. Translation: CAGRTGRDLTDTQYF.

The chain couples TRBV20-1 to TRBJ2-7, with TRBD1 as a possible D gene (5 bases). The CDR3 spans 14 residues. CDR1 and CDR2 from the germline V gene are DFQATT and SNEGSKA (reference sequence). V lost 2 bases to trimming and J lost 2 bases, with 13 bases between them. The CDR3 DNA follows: TGCAGTGCTAGAAGCAGGGTCAGTCCCTACGAGCAGTACTTC. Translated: CSARSRVSPYEQYF.

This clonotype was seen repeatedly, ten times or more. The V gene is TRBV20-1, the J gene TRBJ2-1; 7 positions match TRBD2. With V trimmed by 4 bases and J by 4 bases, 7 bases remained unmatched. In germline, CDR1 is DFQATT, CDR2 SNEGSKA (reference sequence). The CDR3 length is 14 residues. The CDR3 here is CSATDLAEYNEQFF. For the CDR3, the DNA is TGCAGTGCTACGGACCTAGCGGAGTACAATGAGCAGTTCTTC.

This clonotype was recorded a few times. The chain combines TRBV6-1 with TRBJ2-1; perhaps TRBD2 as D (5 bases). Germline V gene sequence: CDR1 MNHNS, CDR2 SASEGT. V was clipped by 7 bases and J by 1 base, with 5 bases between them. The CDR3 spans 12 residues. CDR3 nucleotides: TGTGCCAGCACGGGGTCCTACAATGAGCAGTTCTTC. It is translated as CASTGSYNEQFF.

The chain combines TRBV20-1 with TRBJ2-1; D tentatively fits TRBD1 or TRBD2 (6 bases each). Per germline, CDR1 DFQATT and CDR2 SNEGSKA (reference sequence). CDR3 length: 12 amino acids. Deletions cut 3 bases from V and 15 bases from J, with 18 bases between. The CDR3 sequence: CSASDDGGLAFF. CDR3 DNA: TGCAGTGCTAGCGATGATGGGGGGCTTGCGTTCTTC.

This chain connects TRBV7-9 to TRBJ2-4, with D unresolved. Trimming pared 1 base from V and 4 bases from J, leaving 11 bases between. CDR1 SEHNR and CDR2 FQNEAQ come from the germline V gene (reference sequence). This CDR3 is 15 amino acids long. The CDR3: CASSLVGVQKNIQYF. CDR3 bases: TGTGCCAGCAGCTTAGTGGGCGTACAGAAAAACATTCAGTACTTC.

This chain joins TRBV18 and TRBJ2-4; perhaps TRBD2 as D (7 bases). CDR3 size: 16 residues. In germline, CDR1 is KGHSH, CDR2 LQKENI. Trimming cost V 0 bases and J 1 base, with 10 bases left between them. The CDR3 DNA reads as TGTGCCAGCTCACCACCAGGGGGGGTCGCCAAAAACATTCAGTACTTC. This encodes CASSPPGGVAKNIQYF.

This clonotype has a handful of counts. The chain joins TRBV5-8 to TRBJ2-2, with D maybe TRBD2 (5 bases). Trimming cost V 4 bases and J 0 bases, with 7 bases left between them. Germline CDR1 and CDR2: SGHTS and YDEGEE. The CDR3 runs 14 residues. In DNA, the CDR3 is TGTGCCAGCAGCCCGGACTCGAACACCGGGGAGCTGTTTTTT. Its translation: CASSPDSNTGELFF.

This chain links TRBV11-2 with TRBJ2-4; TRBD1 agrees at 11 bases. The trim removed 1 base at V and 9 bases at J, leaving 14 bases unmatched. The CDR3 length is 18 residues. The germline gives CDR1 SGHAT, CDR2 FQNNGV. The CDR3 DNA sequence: TGTGCCAGCAGCTTAGGGATCGGGGGAGGGACAGGGGGTAGCATTCAGTACTTC. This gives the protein CASSLGIGGGTGGSIQYF.

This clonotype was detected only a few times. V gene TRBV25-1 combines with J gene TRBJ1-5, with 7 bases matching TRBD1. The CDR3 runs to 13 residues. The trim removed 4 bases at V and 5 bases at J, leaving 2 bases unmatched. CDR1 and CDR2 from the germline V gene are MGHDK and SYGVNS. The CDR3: CASSGQGYQPQHF. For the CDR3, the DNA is TGTGCCAGCAGTGGACAGGGCTATCAGCCCCAGCATTTT.

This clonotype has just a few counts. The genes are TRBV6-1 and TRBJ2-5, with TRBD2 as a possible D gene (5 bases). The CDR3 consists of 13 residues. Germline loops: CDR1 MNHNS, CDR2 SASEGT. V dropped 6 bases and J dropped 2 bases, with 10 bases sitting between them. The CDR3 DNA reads TGTGCCAGCAGACACGGCGGGCAAGAGACCCAGTACTTC. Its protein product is CASRHGGQETQYF.

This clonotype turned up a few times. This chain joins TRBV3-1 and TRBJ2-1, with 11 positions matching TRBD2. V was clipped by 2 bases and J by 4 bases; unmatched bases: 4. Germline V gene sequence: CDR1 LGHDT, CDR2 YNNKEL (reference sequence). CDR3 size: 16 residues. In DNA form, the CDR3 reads TGTGCCAGCAGCCAACGGGGACTAGCGGTTTACAATGAGCAGTTCTTC. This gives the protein CASSQRGLAVYNEQFF.

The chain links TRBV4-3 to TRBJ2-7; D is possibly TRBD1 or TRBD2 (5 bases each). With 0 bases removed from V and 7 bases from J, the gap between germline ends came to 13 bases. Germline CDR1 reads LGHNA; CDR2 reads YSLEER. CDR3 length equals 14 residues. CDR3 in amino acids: CASSQDRGTFEQYF. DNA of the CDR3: TGCGCCAGCAGCCAAGATCGAGGGACCTTTGAGCAGTACTTC.

The CDR3 loop reads CASSLELAIRGTDTQYF. The CDR3 coding sequence is TGCGCCAGCAGCTTGGAACTAGCCATCAGGGGGACAGATACGCAGTATTTT. V and J are TRBV5-1 and TRBJ2-3; perhaps TRBD1 as D (7 bases). There are 17 residues in the CDR3. The germline V gene has CDR1 SGHRS and CDR2 YFSETQ. V lost 0 bases and J 3 bases, leaving 17 bases between the germline ends.

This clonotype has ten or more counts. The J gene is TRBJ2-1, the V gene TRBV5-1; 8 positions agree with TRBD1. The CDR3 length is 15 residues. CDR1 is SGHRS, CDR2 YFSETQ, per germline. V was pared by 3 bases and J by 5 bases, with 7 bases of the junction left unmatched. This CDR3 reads CASSWGTGVHNEQFF. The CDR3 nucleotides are TGCGCCAGCAGCTGGGGGACAGGCGTTCACAATGAGCAGTTCTTC.